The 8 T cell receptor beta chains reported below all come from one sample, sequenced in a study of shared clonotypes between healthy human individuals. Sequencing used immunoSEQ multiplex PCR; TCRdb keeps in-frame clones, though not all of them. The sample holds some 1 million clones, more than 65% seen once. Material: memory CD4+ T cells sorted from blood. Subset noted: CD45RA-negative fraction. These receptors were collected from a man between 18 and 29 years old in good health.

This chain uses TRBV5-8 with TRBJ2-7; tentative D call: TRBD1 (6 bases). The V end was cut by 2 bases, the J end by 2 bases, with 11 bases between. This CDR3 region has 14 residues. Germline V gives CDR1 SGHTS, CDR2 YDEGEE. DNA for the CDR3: TGTGCCAGCAGCTTATGGGACAAGACCTACGAGCAGTACTTC. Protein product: CASSLWDKTYEQYF.

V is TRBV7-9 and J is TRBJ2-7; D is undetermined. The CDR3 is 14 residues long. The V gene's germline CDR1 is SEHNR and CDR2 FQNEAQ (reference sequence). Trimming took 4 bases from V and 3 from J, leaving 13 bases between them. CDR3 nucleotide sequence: TGTGCCAGCAGCTCTGCGATGATGAACTACGAGCAGTACTTC. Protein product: CASSSAMMNYEQYF. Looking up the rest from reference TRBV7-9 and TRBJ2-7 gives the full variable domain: DTGVSQNPRHKITKRGQNVTFRCDPISEHNRLYWYRQTLGQGPEFLTYFQNEAQLEKSRLLSDRFSAERPKGSFSTLEIQRTEQGDSAMYLCASSSAMMNYEQYFGPGTRLTVT.

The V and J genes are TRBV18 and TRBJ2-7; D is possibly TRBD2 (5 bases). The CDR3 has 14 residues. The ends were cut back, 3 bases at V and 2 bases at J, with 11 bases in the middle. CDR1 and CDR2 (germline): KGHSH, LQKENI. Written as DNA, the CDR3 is TGTGCCAGCTCACCGCGCCAGGAGGCCTACGAGCAGTACTTC. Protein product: CASSPRQEAYEQYF.

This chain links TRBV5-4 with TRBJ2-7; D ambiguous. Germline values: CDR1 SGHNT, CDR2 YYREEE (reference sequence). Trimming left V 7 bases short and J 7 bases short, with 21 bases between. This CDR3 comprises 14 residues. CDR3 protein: CASRPELVYEEQYF. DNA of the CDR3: TGTGCCAGCCGACCCGAGCTGGTTTACGAGGAGCAGTACTTC.

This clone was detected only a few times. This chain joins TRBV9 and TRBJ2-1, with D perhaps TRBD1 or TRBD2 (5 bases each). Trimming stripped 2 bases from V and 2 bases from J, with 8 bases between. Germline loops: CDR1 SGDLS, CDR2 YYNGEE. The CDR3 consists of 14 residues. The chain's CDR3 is CASSVGTAYNEQFF. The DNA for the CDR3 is TGTGCCAGCAGCGTGGGGACGGCCTACAATGAGCAGTTCTTC.

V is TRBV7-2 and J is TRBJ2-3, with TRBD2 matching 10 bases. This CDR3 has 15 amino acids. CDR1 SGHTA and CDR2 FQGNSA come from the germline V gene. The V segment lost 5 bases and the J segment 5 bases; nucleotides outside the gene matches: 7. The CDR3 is CASSRVAGGQDTQYF. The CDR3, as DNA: TGTGCCAGCAGCCGGGTAGCGGGAGGACAAGATACGCAGTATTTT.

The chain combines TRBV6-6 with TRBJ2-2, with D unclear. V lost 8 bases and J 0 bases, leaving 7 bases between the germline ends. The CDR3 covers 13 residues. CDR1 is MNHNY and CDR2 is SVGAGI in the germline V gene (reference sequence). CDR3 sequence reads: CASVTSNTGELFF. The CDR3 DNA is TGTGCCAGCGTTACTTCGAACACCGGGGAGCTGTTTTTT.

The CDR3 bases are TGTGCCAGCAGTTCTTATAGCAATCAGCCCCAGCATTTT. Encoded protein: CASSSYSNQPQHF. The chain combines TRBV27 with TRBJ1-5; D gene unclear. CDR3 length: 13 amino acids. V lost 4 bases to trimming and J lost 0 bases, with 4 bases between them. Germline V gives CDR1 MNHEY, CDR2 SMNVEV (reference sequence).